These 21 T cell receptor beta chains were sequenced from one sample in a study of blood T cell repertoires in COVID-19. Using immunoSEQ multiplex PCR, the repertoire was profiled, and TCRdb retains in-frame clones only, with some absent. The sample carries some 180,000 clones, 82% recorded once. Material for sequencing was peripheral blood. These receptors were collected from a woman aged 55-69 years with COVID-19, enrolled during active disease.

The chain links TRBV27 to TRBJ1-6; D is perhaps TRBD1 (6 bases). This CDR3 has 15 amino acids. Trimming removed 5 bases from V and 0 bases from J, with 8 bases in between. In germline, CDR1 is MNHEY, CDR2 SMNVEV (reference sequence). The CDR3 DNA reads TGTGCCAGCAGTGACAGGAACTCCTATAATTCACCCCTCCACTTT. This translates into CASSDRNSYNSPLHF.

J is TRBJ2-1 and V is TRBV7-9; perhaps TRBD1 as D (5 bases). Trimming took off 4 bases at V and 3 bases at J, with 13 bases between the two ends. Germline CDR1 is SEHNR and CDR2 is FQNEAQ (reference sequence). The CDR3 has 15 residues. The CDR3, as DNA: TGTGCCAGCAGCTCCTCCGGACACCGCTACAATGAGCAGTTCTTC. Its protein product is CASSSSGHRYNEQFF.

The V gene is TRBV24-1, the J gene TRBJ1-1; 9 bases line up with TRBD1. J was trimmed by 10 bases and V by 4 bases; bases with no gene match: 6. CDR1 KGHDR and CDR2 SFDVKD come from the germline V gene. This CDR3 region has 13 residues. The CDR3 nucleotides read TGTGCCACCAGTGAACCTGGGACAGGGAGAGCTTTCTTT. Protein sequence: CATSEPGTGRAFF.

Here the CDR3 reads CASSHRGPSYEQYF. For the CDR3, the DNA is TGTGCCAGTAGTCACAGGGGGCCCTCCTACGAGCAGTACTTC. V usage is TRBV19 and J usage is TRBJ2-7; 9 positions agree with TRBD1. Germline values: CDR1 LNHDA, CDR2 SQIVND (reference sequence). V shed 5 bases and J 0 bases; nucleotides not matched to a gene: 2. The CDR3 is 14 residues long.

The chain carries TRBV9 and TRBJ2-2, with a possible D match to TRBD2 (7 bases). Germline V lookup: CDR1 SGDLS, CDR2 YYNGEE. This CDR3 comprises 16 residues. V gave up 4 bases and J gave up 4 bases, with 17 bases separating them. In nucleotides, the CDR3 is TGTGCCAGCAGCCCGCGTGGGGCGGGGGCCACCGGGGAGCTGTTTTTT. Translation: CASSPRGAGATGELFF.

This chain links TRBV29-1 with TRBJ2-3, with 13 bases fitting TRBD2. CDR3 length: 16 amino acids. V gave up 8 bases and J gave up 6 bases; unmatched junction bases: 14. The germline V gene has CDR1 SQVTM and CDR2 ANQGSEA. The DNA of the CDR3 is TGCAGCCACGTTAAGGAACTAGCGGGGGGGCCTGATACGCAGTATTTT. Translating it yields CSHVKELAGGPDTQYF.

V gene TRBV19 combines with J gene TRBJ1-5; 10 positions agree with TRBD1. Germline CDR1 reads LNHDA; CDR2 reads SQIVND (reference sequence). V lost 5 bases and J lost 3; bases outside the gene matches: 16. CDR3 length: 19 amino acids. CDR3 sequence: CASSPLSIPGQGINQPQHF. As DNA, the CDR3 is TGTGCCAGTAGTCCCTTATCGATACCGGGACAGGGGATCAATCAGCCCCAGCATTTT.

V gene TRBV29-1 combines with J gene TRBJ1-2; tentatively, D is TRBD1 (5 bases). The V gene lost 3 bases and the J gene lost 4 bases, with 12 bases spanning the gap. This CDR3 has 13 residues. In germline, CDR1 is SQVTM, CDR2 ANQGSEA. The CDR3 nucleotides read TGCAGCGTTGACAGCTCAGACAGCTATGGCTACACCTTC. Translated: CSVDSSDSYGYTF.

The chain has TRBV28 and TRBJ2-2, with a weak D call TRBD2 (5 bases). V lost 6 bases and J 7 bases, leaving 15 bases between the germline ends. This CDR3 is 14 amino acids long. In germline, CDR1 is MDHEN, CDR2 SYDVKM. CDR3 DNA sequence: TGTGCCAGCAGCATCCCTAGCTATGGCGGGGAGCTGTTTTTT. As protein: CASSIPSYGGELFF.

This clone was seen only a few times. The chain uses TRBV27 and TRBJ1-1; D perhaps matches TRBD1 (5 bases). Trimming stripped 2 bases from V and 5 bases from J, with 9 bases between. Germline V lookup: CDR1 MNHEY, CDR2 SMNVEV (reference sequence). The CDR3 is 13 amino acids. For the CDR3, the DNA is TGTGCCAGCAGTTTACGACAGTCTACTGAAGCTTTCTTT. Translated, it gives CASSLRQSTEAFF.

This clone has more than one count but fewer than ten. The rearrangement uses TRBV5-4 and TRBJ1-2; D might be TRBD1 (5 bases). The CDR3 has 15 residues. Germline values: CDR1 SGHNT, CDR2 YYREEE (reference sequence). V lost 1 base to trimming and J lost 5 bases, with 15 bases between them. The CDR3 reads CASSLFLTDSYGYTF. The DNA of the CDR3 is TGTGCCAGCAGCTTGTTTTTGACAGACTCTTATGGCTACACCTTC.

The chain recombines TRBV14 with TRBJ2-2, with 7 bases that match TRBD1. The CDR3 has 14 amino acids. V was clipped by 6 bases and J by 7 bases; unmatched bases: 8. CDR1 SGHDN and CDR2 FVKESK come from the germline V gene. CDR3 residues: CASRKQGYGGELFF. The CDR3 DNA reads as TGTGCCAGCAGGAAACAGGGGTACGGCGGGGAGCTGTTTTTT.

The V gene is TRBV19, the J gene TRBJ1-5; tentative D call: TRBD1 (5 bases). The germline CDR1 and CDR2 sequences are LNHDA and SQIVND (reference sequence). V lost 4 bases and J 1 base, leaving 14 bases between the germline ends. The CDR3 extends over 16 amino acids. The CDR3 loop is CASSTIRVTSNQPQHF. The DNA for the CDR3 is TGTGCCAGTAGTACTATCAGGGTAACCAGCAATCAGCCCCAGCATTTT.

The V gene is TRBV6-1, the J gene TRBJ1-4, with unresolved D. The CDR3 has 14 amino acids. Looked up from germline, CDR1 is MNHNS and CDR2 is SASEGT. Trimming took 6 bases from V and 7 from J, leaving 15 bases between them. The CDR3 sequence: CASRPMGRPEKLFF. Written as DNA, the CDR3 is TGTGCCAGCAGGCCTATGGGGAGGCCTGAAAAACTGTTTTTT.

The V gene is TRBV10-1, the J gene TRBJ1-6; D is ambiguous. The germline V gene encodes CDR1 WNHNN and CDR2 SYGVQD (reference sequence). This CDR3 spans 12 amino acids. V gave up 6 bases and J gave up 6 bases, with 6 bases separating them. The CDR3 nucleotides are TGCGCCAGCAGCTTCCCTAATTCACCCCTCCACTTT. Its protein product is CASSFPNSPLHF.

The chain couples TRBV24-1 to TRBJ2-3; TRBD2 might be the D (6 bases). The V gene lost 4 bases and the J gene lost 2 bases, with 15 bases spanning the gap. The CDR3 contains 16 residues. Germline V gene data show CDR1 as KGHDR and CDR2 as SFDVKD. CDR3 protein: CATSDPGSPSTDTQYF. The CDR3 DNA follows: TGTGCCACCAGTGACCCCGGGAGCCCTTCCACAGATACGCAGTATTTT.

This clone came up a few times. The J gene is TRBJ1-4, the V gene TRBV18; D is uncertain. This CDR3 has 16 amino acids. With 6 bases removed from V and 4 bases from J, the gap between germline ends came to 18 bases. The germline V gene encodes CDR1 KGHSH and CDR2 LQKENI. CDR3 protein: CASSPPWGGGNEKLFF. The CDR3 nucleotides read TGTGCCAGCTCCCCCCCTTGGGGAGGAGGTAATGAAAAACTGTTTTTT.

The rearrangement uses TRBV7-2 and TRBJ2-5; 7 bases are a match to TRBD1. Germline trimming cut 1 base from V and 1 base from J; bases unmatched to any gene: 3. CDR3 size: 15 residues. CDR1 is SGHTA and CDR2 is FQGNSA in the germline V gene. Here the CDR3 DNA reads TGTGCCAGCAGCTTAGTAGACAGGGCCCAAGAGACCCAGTACTTC. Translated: CASSLVDRAQETQYF.

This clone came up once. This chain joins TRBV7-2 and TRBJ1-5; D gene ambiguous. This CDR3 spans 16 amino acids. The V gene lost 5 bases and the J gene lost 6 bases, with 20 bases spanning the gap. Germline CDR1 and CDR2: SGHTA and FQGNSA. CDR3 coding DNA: TGTGCCAGCAGCCGTTCCTTACGGGGTCTTGGTCAGCCCCAGCATTTT. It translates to CASSRSLRGLGQPQHF.

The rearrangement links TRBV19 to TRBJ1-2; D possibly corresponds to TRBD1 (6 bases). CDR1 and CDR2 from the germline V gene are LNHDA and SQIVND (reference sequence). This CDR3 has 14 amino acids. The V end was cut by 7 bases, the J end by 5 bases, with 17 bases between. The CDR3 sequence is CASTRRTDPYGYTF. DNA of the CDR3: TGTGCCAGTACCCGACGGACAGATCCATATGGCTACACCTTC.

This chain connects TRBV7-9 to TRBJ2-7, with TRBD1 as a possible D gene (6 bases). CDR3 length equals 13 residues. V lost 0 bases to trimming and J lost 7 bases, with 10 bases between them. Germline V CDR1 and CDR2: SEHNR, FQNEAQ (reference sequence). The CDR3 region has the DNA TGTGCCAGCAGCTTAGCAGGGGGTAAGGAGCAGTACTTC. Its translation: CASSLAGGKEQYF.